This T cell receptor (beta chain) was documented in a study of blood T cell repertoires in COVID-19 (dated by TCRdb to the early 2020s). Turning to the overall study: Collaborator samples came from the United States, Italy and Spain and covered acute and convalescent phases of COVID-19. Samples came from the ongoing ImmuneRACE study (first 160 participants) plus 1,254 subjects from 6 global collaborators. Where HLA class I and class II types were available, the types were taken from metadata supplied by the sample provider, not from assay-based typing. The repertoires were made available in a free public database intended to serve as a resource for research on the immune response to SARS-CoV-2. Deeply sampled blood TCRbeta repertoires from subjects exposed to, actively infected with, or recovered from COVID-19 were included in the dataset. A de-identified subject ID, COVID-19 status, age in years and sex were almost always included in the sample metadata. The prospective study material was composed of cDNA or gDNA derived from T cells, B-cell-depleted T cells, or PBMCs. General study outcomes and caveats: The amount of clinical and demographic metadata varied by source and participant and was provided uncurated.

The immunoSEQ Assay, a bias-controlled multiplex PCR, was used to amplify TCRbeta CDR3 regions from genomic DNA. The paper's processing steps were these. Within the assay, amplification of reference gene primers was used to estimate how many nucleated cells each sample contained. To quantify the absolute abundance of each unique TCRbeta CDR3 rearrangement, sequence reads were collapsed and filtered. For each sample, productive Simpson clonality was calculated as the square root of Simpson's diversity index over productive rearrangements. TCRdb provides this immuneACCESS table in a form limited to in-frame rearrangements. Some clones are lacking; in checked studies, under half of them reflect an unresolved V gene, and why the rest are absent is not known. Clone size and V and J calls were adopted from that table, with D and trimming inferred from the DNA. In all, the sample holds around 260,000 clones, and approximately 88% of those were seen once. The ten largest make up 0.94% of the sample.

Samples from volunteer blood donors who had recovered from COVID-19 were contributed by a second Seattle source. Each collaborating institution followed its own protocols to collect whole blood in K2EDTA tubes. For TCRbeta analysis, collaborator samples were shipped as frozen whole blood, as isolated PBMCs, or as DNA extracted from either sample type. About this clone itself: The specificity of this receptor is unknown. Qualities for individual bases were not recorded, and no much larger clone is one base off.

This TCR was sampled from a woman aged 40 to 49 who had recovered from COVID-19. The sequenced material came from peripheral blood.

The DNA sequence is given as TGTGCCAGCAGCCTACAGGGGGCTGGCAATCAGCCCCAGCATTTT. Its translation is CASSLQGAGNQPQHF. This sequence uses TRBV2 and TRBJ1-5, and 9 junction bases match TRBD1. After removal of 6 bases from V and 2 bases from J, the junction retains 5 bases not matched to a gene. Including the terminal cysteine and phenylalanine, the CDR3 comprises 15 residues. CDR3 DNA is the only sequence kept; it has 45 bases, read in frame from the first base. CDR1 and CDR2, looked up from the germline V gene, are SNHLY and FYNNEI. With the rest looked up from the reference TRBV2 and TRBJ1-5 genes rather than sequenced, the full variable domain is EPEVTQTPSHQVTQMGQEVILRCVPISNHLYFYWYRQILGQKVEFLVSFYNNEISEKSEIFDDQFSVERPDGSNFTLKIRSTKLEDSAMYFCASSLQGAGNQPQHFGDGTRLSIL.